This T cell receptor (beta chain) comes out of a study of kidney transplant recipient with SARS-CoV-2 infection. Deletions cut 4 bases from V and 4 bases from J, with 22 bases between. This CDR3 has 17 amino acids. CDR1 and CDR2 from the germline V gene are WSHSY and SAAADI. The sample holds many counts of this clonotype. MiXCR, run by TCRdb on the reads, gives a single entry per CDR3 protein. The sample shows under 300,000 distinct CDR3 sequences, 25% to 35% of them seen only once. The receptor's source is a male patient between 25 and 39 years old who had COVID-19 and was a kidney transplant recipient. The T cells may come from the graft donor. This specimen consisted of a blood sample, obtained at baseline and between days 110 and 120 from a kidney transplant recipient. The chain has TRBV10-2 and TRBJ1-2; D unclear. CDR3 in DNA: TGCGCCAGCAGTGCGGTCAGCACTTCTAGAAAGACCTATGGCTACACCTTC. Translation gives CASSAVSTSRKTYGYTF.